The 4 T cell receptor beta chains given below trace back to one sample, sequenced in a study of CD8 T cells in ankylosing spondylitis. TCRdb re-called the 5' RACE reads with MiXCR, one entry per CDR3 protein. In the table there are 80,000 to 90,000 distinct CDR3 sequences, about 27% of which are singletons. The sample consisted of blood, either unsorted or a sorted T cell fraction (not recorded which). The source is a male donor with ankylosing spondylitis or in good health (not recorded which).

The genes are TRBV5-1 and TRBJ1-5; 8 bases fit TRBD1. The V gene end was trimmed by 5 bases and the J gene end by 1 base; junction bases not matched to a gene: 5. The CDR3 is 15 residues long. CDR1 and CDR2 (germline): SGHRS, YFSETQ. CDR3 nucleotides: TGCGCCAGCAGTAGGACAGGGATGAGCAATCAGCCCCAGCATTTT. Its translation is CASSRTGMSNQPQHF.

A few counts support this clonotype. V gene TRBV29-1 combines with J gene TRBJ1-1; D may be TRBD1 (5 bases). The CDR3 is 12 residues long. CDR1 is SQVTM and CDR2 is ANQGSEA in the germline V gene. V lost 6 bases and J lost 5, with 13 bases in between. Here the CDR3 DNA reads TGCAGCGTCCAAGGGGATTGGACTGAAGCTTTCTTT. The encoded protein is CSVQGDWTEAFF.

This clonotype came up many times. The chain is built from TRBV5-1 and TRBJ2-1, with TRBD1 matching 7 bases. The CDR3 totals 15 residues. V dropped 2 bases and J dropped 5; count of bases not matched to a gene: 7. Germline CDR1 is SGHRS and CDR2 is YFSETQ. DNA of the CDR3: TGCGCCAGCAGCTTTACCGACAGGGCAAACAATGAGCAGTTCTTC. It codes for CASSFTDRANNEQFF.

The V call is TRBV12-3 or TRBV12-4, the J call TRBJ1-5; no firm D call. Trimming took 2 bases from V and 6 from J, leaving 5 bases between them. There are 12 residues in the CDR3. DNA of the CDR3: TGTGCCAGCAGTTTAACTGGTCAGCCCCAGCATTTT. Translated: CASSLTGQPQHF.